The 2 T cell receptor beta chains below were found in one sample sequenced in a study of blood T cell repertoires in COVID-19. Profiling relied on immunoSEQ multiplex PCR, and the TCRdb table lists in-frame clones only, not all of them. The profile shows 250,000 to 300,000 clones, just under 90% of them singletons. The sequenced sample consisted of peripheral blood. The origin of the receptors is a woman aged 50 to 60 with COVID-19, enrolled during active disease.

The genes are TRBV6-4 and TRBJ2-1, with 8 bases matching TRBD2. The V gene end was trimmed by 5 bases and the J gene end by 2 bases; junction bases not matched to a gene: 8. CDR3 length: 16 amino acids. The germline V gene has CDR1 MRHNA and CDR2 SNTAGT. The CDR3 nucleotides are TGTGCCAGCAGTCCAAGAGCGGGAGCCGCCTACAATGAGCAGTTCTTC. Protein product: CASSPRAGAAYNEQFF.

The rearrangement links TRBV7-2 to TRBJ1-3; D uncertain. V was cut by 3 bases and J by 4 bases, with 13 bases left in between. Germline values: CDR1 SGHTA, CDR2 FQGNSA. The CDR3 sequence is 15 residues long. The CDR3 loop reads CASSLTALSGNTIYF. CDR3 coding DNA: TGTGCCAGCAGCTTGACTGCACTCTCCGGAAACACCATATATTTT.